The 20 T cell receptor beta chains below come from one sample, sequenced in a study of T-cell reconstitution after alpha-beta-depleted transplantation in children. Unique molecular identifiers tagged the TCRbeta library. A single record per CDR3 protein comes from TCRdb applying MiXCR to the PCR reads. The sample records about 980,000 distinct CDR3 sequences, less than 30% being singletons. The sequenced sample was PBMCs, mostly from graft donor cells, obtained 360 days after TCRalphabeta/CD19-depleted stem cell transplant. These receptors were taken from a boy less than two years old who had a stem cell transplant for SCID, so the T cells may come from the graft donor.

This rearrangement joins TRBV1 to TRBJ2-7; no DNA check was done on the table's D call, TRBD1. TRBV1 has pseudogene status. This CDR3 has 17 residues. This CDR3 is CTSSRGGERGSPFGQYF. CDR3 bases: TGCACCAGCAGCCGGGGGGGGGAGCGGGGTTCCCCCTTTGGGCAGTACTTC.

This clonotype was observed a handful of times. This chain links TRBV29-1 with TRBJ2-3, with TRBD2 identical over 10 bases. The germline V gene encodes CDR1 SQVTM and CDR2 ANQGSEA. V lost 6 bases to trimming and J lost 2 bases; unmatched junction nucleotides: 11. The CDR3 contains 16 residues. The DNA of the CDR3 is TGCAGCGTACCCCCGAGCGGGGGGGGTCCCACAGATACGCAGTATTTT. Residues: CSVPPSGGGPTDTQYF.

V and J are TRBV5-1 and TRBJ2-7, with D perhaps assigned TRBD1 or TRBD2 (5 bases each). Trimming left V 4 bases short and J 3 bases short, with 17 bases between. The CDR3 runs to 15 residues. From germline, CDR1 is SGHRS and CDR2 YFSETQ. The CDR3 region is CASSLGAGLGYEQYF. The CDR3 DNA sequence: TGCGCCAGCAGCCTCGGGGCCGGACTTGGCTACGAGCAGTACTTC.

This clonotype was seen a few times. The V and J genes are TRBV2 and TRBJ1-1; a weak D match, TRBD1 (5 bases). Trimming took off 1 base at V and 7 bases at J, with 16 bases between the two ends. The CDR3 has 15 residues. Per the germline V gene, CDR1 is SNHLY and CDR2 is FYNNEI. The DNA for the CDR3 is TGTGCCAGCAGTGAAGATGGCCAGTTGAGGGGTGAAGCTTTCTTT. Residues: CASSEDGQLRGEAFF.

In this sample, this clonotype turned up a few times. J is TRBJ2-7 and V is TRBV20-1, with D perhaps TRBD1 (6 bases). This CDR3 contains 13 residues. Trimming pared 3 bases from V and 2 bases from J, leaving 11 bases between. The germline V gene has CDR1 DFQATT and CDR2 SNEGSKA (reference sequence). The chain's CDR3 is CSASQGIAYEQYF. CDR3 coding DNA: TGCAGTGCTAGTCAGGGGATCGCCTACGAGCAGTACTTC.

This chain uses TRBV28 with TRBJ2-7, with TRBD1 matching over 10 bases. CDR1 and CDR2 from the germline V gene are MDHEN and SYDVKM. The CDR3 has 14 amino acids. Trimming took 6 bases from V and 8 from J; bases not matched to a gene: 10. DNA of the CDR3: TGTGCCAGCAGCCGTACCTCGGGACAGGGGAAGCAGTACTTC. As protein: CASSRTSGQGKQYF.

This clonotype was detected a few times. V is TRBV24-1 and J is TRBJ2-1; TRBD1 agrees at 10 bases. Per germline, CDR1 KGHDR and CDR2 SFDVKD. With V trimmed by 4 bases and J by 4 bases, 6 bases remained unmatched. This CDR3 is 16 amino acids long. The CDR3 here is CATSDPRQGAYNEQFF. The CDR3 region has the DNA TGTGCCACCAGTGACCCCAGACAGGGGGCTTACAATGAGCAGTTCTTC.

This clonotype has only a few counts. The CDR3 region is CASSRGGGQDTQYF. CDR3 DNA: TGTGCCAGCAGCCGGGGCGGGGGCCAGGATACGCAGTATTTT. The rearrangement links TRBV5-5 to TRBJ2-3; the D gene is possibly TRBD2 (7 bases). Germline V CDR1 and CDR2: SGHKS, YYEKEE (reference sequence). The CDR3 is 14 amino acids. The V end was cut by 4 bases, the J end by 6 bases, with 15 bases between.

This clonotype appeared a few times. The V call is TRBV5-1, the J call TRBJ2-3; D unclear. Germline V gene sequence: CDR1 SGHRS, CDR2 YFSETQ. V lost 4 bases, J lost 0 bases, and 9 bases lay in between. The CDR3 extends over 14 amino acids. The CDR3: CASSPDTSTDTQYF. The CDR3 DNA sequence: TGCGCCAGCAGCCCAGACACCAGCACAGATACGCAGTATTTT.

Only a few counts were recorded for this clonotype. The CDR3 here is CASIEDGFNEQFF. In DNA, the CDR3 is TGTGCCAGTATTGAGGACGGATTCAATGAGCAGTTCTTC. The V gene is TRBV28, the J gene TRBJ2-1, with D unclear. The CDR3 totals 13 residues. Trimming shortened V by 9 bases and J by 6 bases, and 15 bases separated the two germline ends. The V gene's germline CDR1 is MDHEN and CDR2 SYDVKM.

This clonotype was seen repeatedly, ten times or more. V and J are TRBV7-8 and TRBJ2-3, with 8 positions matching TRBD1. The germline CDR1 and CDR2 sequences are SGHVS and FQNEAQ. This CDR3 has 16 residues. The J segment lost 1 base and the V segment lost 0 bases, leaving 3 bases of the junction unmatched. The CDR3 DNA follows: TGTGCCAGCAGCTTAGCCGGACAGGGACGCACAGATACGCAGTATTTT. Translation gives CASSLAGQGRTDTQYF.

The chain has TRBV18 and TRBJ2-2; tentatively, D is TRBD1 or TRBD2 (5 bases each). Germline V gene lookup returns CDR1 KGHSH and CDR2 LQKENI. Between the trimmed V and J ends, which lost 2 bases and 7 bases, there was a span of 20 bases. The CDR3 runs to 17 residues. The CDR3 sequence is CASSPRGRQLGVGELFF. CDR3 in DNA: TGTGCCAGCTCACCAAGGGGACGACAACTCGGGGTCGGGGAGCTGTTTTTT.

This clonotype was observed a few times. The rearrangement links TRBV6-5 to TRBJ1-2; TRBD1 agrees at 7 bases. CDR1 is MNHEY and CDR2 is SVGAGI in the germline V gene. Unmatched junction bases numbered 9, after V lost 4 bases and J lost 4 bases. The CDR3 length is 15 residues. The CDR3 coding sequence is TGTGCCAGCAGTTTACGCCGGGACAGCCTCTATGGCTACACCTTC. Translation: CASSLRRDSLYGYTF.

A few counts support this clonotype. This sequence joins TRBV2 and TRBJ2-2; D call uncertain. With 8 bases removed from V and 3 bases from J, the gap between germline ends came to 10 bases. The length of the CDR3 is 13 residues. Germline V gene data show CDR1 as SNHLY and CDR2 as FYNNEI. CDR3 sequence (DNA): TGTGCCAGCCTAGACGGACACACCGGGGAGCTGTTTTTT. Its protein is CASLDGHTGELFF.

The V and J genes are TRBV11-1 and TRBJ1-4; 7 bases agree with TRBD1. Looked up from germline, CDR1 is SGHAT and CDR2 is FQDESV (reference sequence). The CDR3 sequence is 17 residues long. With V trimmed by 5 bases and J by 0 bases, 9 bases remained unmatched. The chain's CDR3 is CASSPDRARATNEKLFF. CDR3 in DNA: TGTGCCAGCAGCCCAGACAGGGCCAGGGCAACTAATGAAAAACTGTTTTTT.

The chain is built from TRBV7-9 and TRBJ1-1; D is uncertain. Germline loops: CDR1 SEHNR, CDR2 FQNEAQ (reference sequence). CDR3 size: 13 residues. V was pared by 6 bases and J by 6 bases, with 14 bases between. The CDR3 nucleotides are TGTGCCAGCAGTTGGACCCGGGAAGCTGAAGCTTTCTTT. Protein product: CASSWTREAEAFF.

The chain has TRBV5-1 and TRBJ1-1, with 7 bases identical to TRBD1. This CDR3 is built from 15 residues. Germline V gene sequence: CDR1 SGHRS, CDR2 YFSETQ. J lost 1 base, V lost 5 bases, and 8 bases had no gene match. CDR3 protein: CASRSGGGGNTEAFF. The DNA for the CDR3 is TGCGCCAGCAGATCGGGAGGGGGCGGGAACACTGAAGCTTTCTTT.

There are a few counts of this clonotype. The chain couples TRBV5-1 to TRBJ2-3, with a possible D match to TRBD1 (6 bases). CDR1 and CDR2 (germline): SGHRS, YFSETQ. Trimming pared 1 base from V and 8 bases from J, leaving 17 bases between. The CDR3 extends over 15 amino acids. CDR3 DNA: TGCGCCAGCAGCTTGAGAAGACAGGCCCGGGGTACGCAGTATTTT. As protein: CASSLRRQARGTQYF.

A few counts support this clonotype. The V and J genes are TRBV28 and TRBJ2-7; no definite D call. Germline CDR1 reads MDHEN; CDR2 reads SYDVKM. V was cut by 5 bases and J by 0 bases, with 17 bases left in between. This CDR3 has 16 amino acids. CDR3 in amino acids: CASSVPSPRNSYEQYF. CDR3 nucleotides: TGTGCCAGCAGTGTCCCCTCACCCCGCAACTCCTACGAGCAGTACTTC.

V is TRBV29-1 and J is TRBJ2-3; D is tentatively TRBD1 or TRBD2 (6 bases each). This CDR3 is 15 amino acids long. Germline loops: CDR1 SQVTM, CDR2 ANQGSEA. Between the trimmed V and J ends, which lost 3 bases and 5 bases, there was a span of 18 bases. CDR3 sequence: CSVDAPWGRGDTQYF. In DNA form, the CDR3 reads TGCAGCGTTGATGCCCCGTGGGGGCGGGGAGATACGCAGTATTTT.